This is a list of T cell receptor beta chains from one sample in a study of T cell changes during pregnancy in multiple sclerosis. Generated by immunoSEQ multiplex PCR, the TCRdb table keeps only in-frame clones and is missing some. The sample holds about 48,000 clones, 90% to 95% seen once. Here the sequenced sample was CD4+ T cells from peripheral blood mononuclear cells, taken in the first trimester of pregnancy. Receptor source: a female donor with multiple sclerosis, enrolled in a pregnancy study. The CDR3 runs from the conserved cysteine through the conserved F or W. D genes are given only for firm matches. Only some rows state a clone size, as once, few, many or a class for expanded clones.

cdr3_length,v_call,clone_size,j_call,d_call,cdr3_aa,cdr3_nt
13,TRBV2,-,TRBJ2-7,TRBD1,CASRGDSSYEQYF,TGTGCCAGCAGGGGGGACAGCTCCTACGAGCAGTACTTC
12,TRBV6-6,-,TRBJ2-7,TRBD2,CASQNPGGEQYF,TGTGCCAGCCAAAATCCGGGGGGGGAGCAGTACTTC
16,TRBV4-1,-,TRBJ2-2,TRBD2,CATNGLAGDNTGELFF,TGCGCCACCAACGGATTAGCGGGGGACAACACCGGGGAGCTGTTTTTT
15,TRBV7-8,-,TRBJ1-5,-,CASSLTGRLGFPQHF,TGTGCCAGCAGCTTAACAGGTCGCTTAGGCTTCCCCCAGCATTTT
14,TRBV5-4,-,TRBJ1-1,TRBD1,CASSTQGVRTEAFF,TGTGCCAGCAGCACCCAGGGGGTGCGTACTGAAGCTTTCTTT
14,TRBV2,-,TRBJ2-5,-,CASSDRGGKETQYF,TGTGCCAGCAGTGACAGGGGTGGAAAGGAGACCCAGTACTTC
14,TRBV6-5,-,TRBJ1-2,TRBD1,CASRPGQGDYGYTF,TGTGCCAGCAGACCGGGACAGGGGGACTATGGCTACACCTTC
13,TRBV7-3,-,TRBJ2-5,-,CASSLGHVETQYF,TGTGCCAGCAGCTTAGGACACGTAGAGACCCAGTACTTC
13,TRBV6-5,-,TRBJ1-2,TRBD1,CASRRQGGFGYTF,TGTGCCAGCAGACGACAAGGGGGCTTTGGCTACACCTTC
12,TRBV6-5,-,TRBJ2-5,-,CASSMTRETQYF,TGTGCCAGCAGTATGACTAGGGAGACCCAGTACTTC
14,TRBV21-1,-,TRBJ1-2,-,CASSKWGGVYGYTF,TGTGCCAGCAGCAAATGGGGCGGGGTCTACGGCTACACCTTC
15,TRBV18,-,TRBJ2-2,TRBD2,CASRLAGGNTGELFF,TGTGCCAGCAGACTAGCGGGGGGAAACACCGGGGAGCTGTTTTTT
13,TRBV6-1,-,TRBJ2-1,-,CASSEALPGEQFF,TGTGCCAGCAGTGAAGCGCTACCGGGTGAGCAGTTCTTC
15,TRBV9,-,TRBJ2-3,TRBD1,CASSIRPTGADTQYF,TGTGCCAGCAGCATCCGACCAACAGGGGCAGATACGCAGTATTTT
14,TRBV29-1,-,TRBJ2-1,-,CSVVRGGSYNEQFF,TGCAGCGTTGTTCGGGGTGGCTCCTACAATGAGCAGTTCTTC
15,TRBV2,once,TRBJ1-3,-,CASSVTGSSGNTIYF,TGTGCCAGCAGTGTTACCGGGAGCTCTGGAAACACCATATATTTT
13,TRBV10-3,-,TRBJ1-6,-,CAIRLSGESPLHF,TGTGCCATTCGCCTATCGGGGGAATCACCCCTCCACTTT
15,TRBV10-2,-,TRBJ2-7,TRBD2,CASSDPAGSSYEQYF,TGCGCCAGCAGTGATCCAGCGGGGAGCTCCTACGAGCAGTACTTC
16,TRBV7-2,-,TRBJ2-1,TRBD2,CASSPVGLAGGNEQFF,TGTGCCAGCAGCCCCGTCGGGCTAGCGGGGGGTAATGAGCAGTTCTTC
15,TRBV27,-,TRBJ2-1,TRBD2,CASSSTGGRYNEQFF,TGTGCCAGCAGTTCCACGGGGGGGCGTTACAATGAGCAGTTCTTC
15,TRBV4-1,-,TRBJ1-3,-,CASSQDRSLGNTIYF,TGCGCCAGCAGCCAAGACAGGTCTCTGGGAAACACCATATATTTT
11,TRBV9,-,TRBJ2-5,-,CASGREETQYF,TGTGCCAGTGGCAGGGAAGAGACCCAGTACTTC
18,TRBV27,-,TRBJ1-6,TRBD1,CASSLRPRQGPYNSPLHF,TGTGCCAGCAGTTTAAGACCGCGACAGGGTCCGTATAATTCACCCCTCCACTTT
16,TRBV5-4,once,TRBJ2-1,TRBD2,CASSLGLAGASDEQFF,TGTGCCAGCAGCTTGGGACTAGCGGGGGCTTCGGATGAGCAGTTCTTC
17,TRBV7-7,-,TRBJ2-5,-,CASSKRAVVASQETQYF,TGTGCTAGCAGCAAGCGGGCCGTGGTTGCATCTCAAGAGACCCAGTACTTC
15,TRBV6-5,-,TRBJ2-5,TRBD1,CASSYSLGQQETQYF,TGTGCCAGCAGTTACTCATTGGGACAGCAAGAGACCCAGTACTTC
17,TRBV9,-,TRBJ1-6,-,CASSVGFRDSYNSPLHF,TGTGCCAGCAGCGTAGGTTTTCGGGACTCCTATAATTCACCCCTCCACTTT
16,TRBV19,-,TRBJ2-7,TRBD1,CASTGPGQGRPYEQYF,TGTGCCAGTACGGGGCCGGGACAGGGGAGGCCCTACGAGCAGTACTTC
14,TRBV10-3,once,TRBJ2-1,TRBD2,CAINPIAGGPEQFF,TGTGCCATCAACCCAATAGCGGGGGGGCCTGAGCAGTTCTTC
15,TRBV19,-,TRBJ2-3,TRBD2,CASSSSGGEWDTQYF,TGTGCCAGTAGCTCTAGCGGTGGGGAATGGGATACGCAGTATTTT
14,TRBV7-8,-,TRBJ2-1,-,CASSFRDTYNEQFF,TGTGCCAGCAGCTTCCGGGACACCTACAATGAGCAGTTCTTC
14,TRBV2,-,TRBJ1-2,TRBD1,CASRGGGQGEGYTF,TGTGCCAGCAGGGGCGGAGGACAGGGCGAGGGCTACACCTTC
13,TRBV23-1,-,TRBJ1-4,TRBD1,CASSPGQGEKLFF,TGCGCCAGCAGTCCGGGACAGGGTGAAAAACTGTTTTTT
17,TRBV5-5,-,TRBJ1-4,-,CASSSGTNRATNEKLFF,TGTGCCAGCAGCTCCGGAACGAACAGGGCAACTAATGAAAAACTGTTTTTT
13,TRBV30,-,TRBJ1-2,TRBD1,CAWSPRGDYGYTF,TGTGCCTGGAGTCCCAGGGGGGACTATGGCTACACCTTC
14,TRBV12-5,-,TRBJ1-1,-,CASGHTAMNTEAFF,TGTGCTAGTGGTCATACAGCAATGAACACTGAAGCTTTCTTT
14,TRBV7-8,-,TRBJ2-5,TRBD1,CASGKRGQQETQYF,TGTGCCAGCGGAAAGAGGGGACAGCAAGAGACCCAGTACTTC
11,TRBV5-1,-,TRBJ2-2,-,CASSSAGELFF,TGCGCCAGCAGTTCCGCCGGGGAGCTGTTTTTT
14,TRBV30,-,TRBJ1-6,-,CAWSVGLVNSPLHF,TGTGCCTGGAGTGTTGGACTCGTTAATTCACCCCTCCACTTT
18,TRBV7-6,-,TRBJ1-6,TRBD1,CASSLRDRVHSYNSPLHF,TGTGCCAGCAGCTTACGAGACAGGGTCCACTCCTATAATTCACCCCTCCACTTT
13,TRBV18,once,TRBJ2-7,TRBD1,CASSRDRGIEQYF,TGTGCCAGCTCACGGGACAGGGGAATCGAGCAGTACTTC
18,TRBV2,-,TRBJ1-2,-,CASTGVEDWHQGNYGYTF,TGTGCCAGCACTGGGGTTGAAGACTGGCACCAGGGGAACTATGGCTACACCTTC
19,TRBV4-1,-,TRBJ1-6,-,CASSPSGWRGNSYNSPLHF,TGCGCCAGCAGCCCTTCGGGCTGGCGAGGGAACTCCTATAATTCACCCCTCCACTTT
13,TRBV6-1,few,TRBJ1-2,-,CASSGGPGYGYTF,TGTGCCAGCAGCGGTGGACCGGGGTATGGCTACACCTTC
13,TRBV19,-,TRBJ1-1,-,CASSAGMFGEAFF,TGTGCCAGTAGCGCAGGGATGTTTGGTGAAGCTTTCTTT
19,TRBV7-8,-,TRBJ2-3,TRBD2,CASSLAVTSGGAGTDTQYF,TGTGCCAGCAGCTTAGCGGTCACTAGCGGGGGGGCGGGCACAGATACGCAGTATTTT
15,TRBV19,-,TRBJ2-3,TRBD2,CASREKRGNTDTQYF,TGTGCCAGTAGGGAGAAGCGGGGGAACACAGATACGCAGTATTTT
16,TRBV7-9,-,TRBJ2-1,TRBD2,CASSLPTGGGKDEQFF,TGTGCCAGCAGCTTACCCACCGGCGGGGGGAAGGATGAGCAGTTCTTC
15,TRBV18,-,TRBJ2-5,TRBD1,CASSPGTGGEETQYF,TGTGCCAGCTCACCAGGGACAGGGGGAGAAGAGACCCAGTACTTC
13,TRBV19,few,TRBJ1-1,-,CASSPWGGTEAFF,TGTGCCAGTAGTCCATGGGGGGGCACTGAAGCTTTCTTT
17,TRBV28,-,TRBJ1-5,-,CASSTSEAGGANQPQHF,TGTGCCAGCAGTACGTCTGAGGCGGGGGGGGCGAATCAGCCCCAGCATTTT
14,TRBV6-1,-,TRBJ2-5,-,CASSSGAMGETQYF,TGTGCCAGCAGCTCGGGAGCGATGGGAGAGACCCAGTACTTC
13,TRBV18,-,TRBJ2-3,-,CASSGLSTDTQYF,TGTGCCAGCTCGGGACTTAGCACAGATACGCAGTATTTT
11,TRBV10-3,once,TRBJ2-6,-,CASSGANVLTF,TGTGCTAGCTCTGGGGCCAACGTCCTGACTTTC
15,TRBV6-1,-,TRBJ1-5,TRBD1,CASRGGTGRHQPQHF,TGTGCCAGCAGGGGAGGGACAGGGAGGCATCAGCCCCAGCATTTT
17,TRBV7-9,-,TRBJ2-2,TRBD2,CASSLGLAGGPTGELFF,TGTGCCAGCAGCTTAGGCCTAGCGGGGGGGCCCACCGGGGAGCTGTTTTTT
16,TRBV10-3,-,TRBJ1-5,TRBD1,CAISERAGGGNQPQHF,TGTGCCATCAGTGAGAGGGCAGGGGGTGGCAATCAGCCCCAGCATTTT
14,TRBV7-9,-,TRBJ2-2,-,CASTTDSNTGELFF,TGTGCCAGCACTACCGATTCGAACACCGGGGAGCTGTTTTTT